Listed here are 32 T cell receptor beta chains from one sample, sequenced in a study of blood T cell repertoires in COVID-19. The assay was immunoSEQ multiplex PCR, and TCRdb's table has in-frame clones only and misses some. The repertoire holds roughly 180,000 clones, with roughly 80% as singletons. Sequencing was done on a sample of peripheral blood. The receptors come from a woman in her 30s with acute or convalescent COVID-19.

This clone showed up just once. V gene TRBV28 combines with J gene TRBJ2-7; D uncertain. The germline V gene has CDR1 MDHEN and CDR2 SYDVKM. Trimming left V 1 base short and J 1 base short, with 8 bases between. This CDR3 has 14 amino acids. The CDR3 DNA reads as TGTGCCAGCAGTTTATTTGGTCAGTCCTACGAGCAGTACTTC. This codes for CASSLFGQSYEQYF. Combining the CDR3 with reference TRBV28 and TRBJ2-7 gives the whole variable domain DVKVTQSSRYLVKRTGEKVFLECVQDMDHENMFWYRQDPGLGLRLIYFSYDVKMKEKGDIPEGYSVSREKKERFSLILESASTNQTSMYLCASSLFGQSYEQYFGPGTRLTVT.

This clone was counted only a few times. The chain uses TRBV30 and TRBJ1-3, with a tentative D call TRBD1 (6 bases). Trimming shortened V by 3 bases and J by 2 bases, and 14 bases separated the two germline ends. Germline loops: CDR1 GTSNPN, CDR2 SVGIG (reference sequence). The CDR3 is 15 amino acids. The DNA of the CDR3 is TGTGCCTGGAGCGATTGGGGACAAACTGGAAACACCATATATTTT. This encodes CAWSDWGQTGNTIYF.

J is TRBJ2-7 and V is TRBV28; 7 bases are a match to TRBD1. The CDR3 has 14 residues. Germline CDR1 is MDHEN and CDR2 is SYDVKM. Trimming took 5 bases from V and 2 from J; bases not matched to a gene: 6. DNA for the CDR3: TGTGCCAGCAGTCCACCGGGACAGCCCTACGAGCAGTACTTC. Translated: CASSPPGQPYEQYF.

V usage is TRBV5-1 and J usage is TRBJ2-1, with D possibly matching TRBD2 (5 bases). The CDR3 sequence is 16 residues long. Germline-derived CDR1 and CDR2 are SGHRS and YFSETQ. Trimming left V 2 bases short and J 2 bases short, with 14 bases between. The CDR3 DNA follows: TGCGCCAGCAGCTTATTAAGCGGTTTAACCTACAATGAGCAGTTCTTC. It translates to CASSLLSGLTYNEQFF.

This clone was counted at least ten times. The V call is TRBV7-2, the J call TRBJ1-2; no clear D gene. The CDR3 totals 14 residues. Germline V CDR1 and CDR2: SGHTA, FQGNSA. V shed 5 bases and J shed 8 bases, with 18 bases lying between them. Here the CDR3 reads CASSPPRTGMGYTF. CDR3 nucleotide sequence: TGTGCCAGCAGCCCTCCTCGGACGGGGATGGGCTACACCTTC. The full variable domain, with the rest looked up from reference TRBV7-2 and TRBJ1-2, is GAGVSQSPSNKVTEKGKDVELRCDPISGHTALYWYRQSLGQGLEFLIYFQGNSAPDKSGLPSDRFSAERTGGSVSTLTIQRTQQEDSAVYLCASSPPRTGMGYTFGSGTRLTVV.

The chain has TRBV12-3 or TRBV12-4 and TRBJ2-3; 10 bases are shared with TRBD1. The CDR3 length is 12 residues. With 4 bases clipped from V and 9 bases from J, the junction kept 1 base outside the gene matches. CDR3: CASSWGQGTQYF. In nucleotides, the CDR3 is TGTGCCAGCAGTTGGGGACAGGGGACGCAGTATTTT.

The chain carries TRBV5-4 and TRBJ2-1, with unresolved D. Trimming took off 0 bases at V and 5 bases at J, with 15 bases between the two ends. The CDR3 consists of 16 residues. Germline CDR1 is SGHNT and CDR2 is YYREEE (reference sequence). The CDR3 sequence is CASSLVGLTIHNEQFF. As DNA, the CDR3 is TGTGCCAGCAGCTTGGTCGGTTTAACCATTCACAATGAGCAGTTCTTC.

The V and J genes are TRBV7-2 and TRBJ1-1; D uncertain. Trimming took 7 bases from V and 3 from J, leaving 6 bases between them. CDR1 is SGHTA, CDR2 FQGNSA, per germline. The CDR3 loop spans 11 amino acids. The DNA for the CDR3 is TGTGCCAGCAATCGGGACACTGAAGCTTTCTTT. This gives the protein CASNRDTEAFF. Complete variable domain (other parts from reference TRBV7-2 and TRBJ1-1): GAGVSQSPSNKVTEKGKDVELRCDPISGHTALYWYRQSLGQGLEFLIYFQGNSAPDKSGLPSDRFSAERTGGSVSTLTIQRTQQEDSAVYLCASNRDTEAFFGQGTRLTVV.

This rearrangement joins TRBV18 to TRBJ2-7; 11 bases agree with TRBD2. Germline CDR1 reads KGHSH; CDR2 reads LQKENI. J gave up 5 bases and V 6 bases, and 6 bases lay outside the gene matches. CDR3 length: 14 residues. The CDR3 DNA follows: TGTGCCAGCTCCCTAGCGGGGGGCTTCAACGAGCAGTACTTC. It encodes CASSLAGGFNEQYF.

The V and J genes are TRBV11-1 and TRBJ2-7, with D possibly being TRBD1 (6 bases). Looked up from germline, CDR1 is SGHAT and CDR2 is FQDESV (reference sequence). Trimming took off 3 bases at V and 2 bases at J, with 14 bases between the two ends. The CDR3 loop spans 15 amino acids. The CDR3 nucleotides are TGTGCCAGCAGCTTTCTACAGGGTAGTGCCTACGAGCAGTACTTC. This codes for CASSFLQGSAYEQYF.

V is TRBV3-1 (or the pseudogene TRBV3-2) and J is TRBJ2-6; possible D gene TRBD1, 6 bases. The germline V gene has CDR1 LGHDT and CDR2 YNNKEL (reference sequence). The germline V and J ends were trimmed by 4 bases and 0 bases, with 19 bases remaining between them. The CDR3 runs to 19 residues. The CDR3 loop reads CASSLPSGTPNSGANVLTF. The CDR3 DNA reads TGTGCCAGCAGCCTACCGTCCGGGACACCCAACTCTGGGGCCAACGTCCTGACTTTC.

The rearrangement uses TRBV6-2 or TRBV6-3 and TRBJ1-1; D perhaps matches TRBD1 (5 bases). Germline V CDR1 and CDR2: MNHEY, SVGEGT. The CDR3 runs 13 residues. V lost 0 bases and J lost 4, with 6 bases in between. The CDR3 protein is CASSYSGVTEAFF. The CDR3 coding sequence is TGTGCCAGCAGTTACTCAGGGGTCACTGAAGCTTTCTTT.

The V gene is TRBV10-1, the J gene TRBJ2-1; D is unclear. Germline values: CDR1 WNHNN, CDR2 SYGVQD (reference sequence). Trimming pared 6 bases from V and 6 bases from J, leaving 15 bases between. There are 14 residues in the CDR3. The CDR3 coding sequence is TGCGCCAGCAGCCCCAACTCTTTTTCCAATGAGCAGTTCTTC. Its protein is CASSPNSFSNEQFF.

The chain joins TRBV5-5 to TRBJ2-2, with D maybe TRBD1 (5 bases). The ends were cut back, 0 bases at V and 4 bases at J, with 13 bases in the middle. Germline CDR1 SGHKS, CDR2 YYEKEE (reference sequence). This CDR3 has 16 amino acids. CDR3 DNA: TGTGCCAGCAGCTTGGTTTTGGGGCAGGGCACCGGGGAGCTGTTTTTT. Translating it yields CASSLVLGQGTGELFF.

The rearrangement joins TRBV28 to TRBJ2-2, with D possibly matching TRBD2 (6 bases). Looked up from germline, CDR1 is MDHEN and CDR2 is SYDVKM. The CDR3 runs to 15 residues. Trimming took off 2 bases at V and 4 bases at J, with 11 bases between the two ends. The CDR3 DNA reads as TGTGCCAGCAGTTTAGGGGGGATGTCCACCGGGGAGCTGTTTTTT. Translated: CASSLGGMSTGELFF.

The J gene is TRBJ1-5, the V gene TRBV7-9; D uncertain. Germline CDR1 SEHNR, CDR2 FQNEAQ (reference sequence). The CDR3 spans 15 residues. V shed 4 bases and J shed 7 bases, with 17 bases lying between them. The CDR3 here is CASSSPGEAGQPQHF. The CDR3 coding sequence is TGTGCCAGCAGCTCCCCGGGTGAGGCGGGGCAGCCCCAGCATTTT.

CDR3 region: CASSPIGDTGELFF. The CDR3 region has the DNA TGTGCCAGCAGCCCCATCGGGGACACCGGGGAGCTGTTTTTT. V is TRBV7-9 and J is TRBJ2-2; a possible D gene is TRBD2 (5 bases). The V and J ends lost 5 bases and 3 bases respectively, with 10 bases between them. The germline V gene has CDR1 SEHNR and CDR2 FQNEAQ (reference sequence). This CDR3 is 14 amino acids long.

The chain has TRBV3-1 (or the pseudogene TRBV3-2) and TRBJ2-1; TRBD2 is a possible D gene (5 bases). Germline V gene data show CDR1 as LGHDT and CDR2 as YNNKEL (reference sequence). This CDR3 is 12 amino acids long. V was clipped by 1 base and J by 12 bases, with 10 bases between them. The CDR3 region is CASSQAPSGQFF. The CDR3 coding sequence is TGTGCCAGCAGCCAAGCCCCAAGCGGGCAGTTCTTC.

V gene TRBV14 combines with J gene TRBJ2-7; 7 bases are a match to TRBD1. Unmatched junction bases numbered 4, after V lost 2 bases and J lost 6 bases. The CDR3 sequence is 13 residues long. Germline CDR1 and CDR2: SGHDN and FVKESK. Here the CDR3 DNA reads TGTGCCAGCAGCCAATCGACAGGGTCCGAGCAGTACTTC. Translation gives CASSQSTGSEQYF.

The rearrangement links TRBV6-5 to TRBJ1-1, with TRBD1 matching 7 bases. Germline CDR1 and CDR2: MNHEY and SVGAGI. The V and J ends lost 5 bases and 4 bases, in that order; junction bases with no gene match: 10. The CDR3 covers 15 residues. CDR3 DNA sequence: TGTGCCAGCAGTCCCGACAGGGACCCTCGCACTGAAGCTTTCTTT. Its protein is CASSPDRDPRTEAFF.

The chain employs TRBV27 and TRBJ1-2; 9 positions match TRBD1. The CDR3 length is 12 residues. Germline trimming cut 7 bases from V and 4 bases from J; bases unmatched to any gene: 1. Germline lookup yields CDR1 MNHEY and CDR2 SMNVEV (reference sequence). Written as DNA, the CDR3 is TGTGCCAGCAAGACAGGGGGCTATGGCTACACCTTC. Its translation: CASKTGGYGYTF.

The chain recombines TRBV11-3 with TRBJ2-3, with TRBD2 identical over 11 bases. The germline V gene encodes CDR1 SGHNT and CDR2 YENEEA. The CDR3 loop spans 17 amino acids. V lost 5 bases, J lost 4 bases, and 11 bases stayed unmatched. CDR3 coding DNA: TGTGCCAGCAGCCCCGGTGGTAGCGGGAGGGCCCCAGATACGCAGTATTTT. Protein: CASSPGGSGRAPDTQYF.

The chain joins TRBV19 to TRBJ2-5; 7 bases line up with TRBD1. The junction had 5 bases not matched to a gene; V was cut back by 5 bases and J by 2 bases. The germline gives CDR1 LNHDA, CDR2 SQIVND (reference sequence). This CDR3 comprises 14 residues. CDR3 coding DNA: TGTGCCAGTAGTCGCTGGGGACAGCAAGAGACCCAGTACTTC. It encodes CASSRWGQQETQYF.

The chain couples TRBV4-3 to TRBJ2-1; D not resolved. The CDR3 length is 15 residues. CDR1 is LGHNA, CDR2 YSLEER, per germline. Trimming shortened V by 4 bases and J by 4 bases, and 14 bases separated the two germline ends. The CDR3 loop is CASSRDLTGYNEQFF. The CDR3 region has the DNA TGCGCCAGCAGCCGAGACTTGACTGGTTACAATGAGCAGTTCTTC.

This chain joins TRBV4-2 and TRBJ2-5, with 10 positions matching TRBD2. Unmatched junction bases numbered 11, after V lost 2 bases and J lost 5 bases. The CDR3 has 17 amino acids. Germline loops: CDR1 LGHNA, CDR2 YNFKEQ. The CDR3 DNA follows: TGTGCCAGCAGCCAATCCCCAAGCGGGGGGGCCCTGGAGACCCAGTACTTC. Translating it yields CASSQSPSGGALETQYF.

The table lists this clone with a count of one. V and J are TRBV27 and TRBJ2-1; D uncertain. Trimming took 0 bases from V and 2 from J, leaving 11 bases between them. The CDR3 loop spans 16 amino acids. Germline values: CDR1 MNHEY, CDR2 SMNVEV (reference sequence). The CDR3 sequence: CASSLSESEAYNEQFF. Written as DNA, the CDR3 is TGTGCCAGCAGTTTATCTGAAAGCGAGGCCTACAATGAGCAGTTCTTC.

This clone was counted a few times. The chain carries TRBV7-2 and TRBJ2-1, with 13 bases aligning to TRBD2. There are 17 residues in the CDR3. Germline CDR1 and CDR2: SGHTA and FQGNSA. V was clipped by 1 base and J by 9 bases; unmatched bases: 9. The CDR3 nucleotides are TGTGCCAGCAGCTTAGTAGCCCGGACTAGCGGGAGATTTGAGCAGTTCTTC. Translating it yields CASSLVARTSGRFEQFF.

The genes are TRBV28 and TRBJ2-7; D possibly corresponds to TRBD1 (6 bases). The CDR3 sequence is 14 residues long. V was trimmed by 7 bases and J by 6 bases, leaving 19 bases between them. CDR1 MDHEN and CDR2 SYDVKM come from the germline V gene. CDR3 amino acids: CASTVFVGAGEQYF. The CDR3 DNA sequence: TGTGCCAGCACCGTTTTCGTGGGGGCTGGCGAGCAGTACTTC.

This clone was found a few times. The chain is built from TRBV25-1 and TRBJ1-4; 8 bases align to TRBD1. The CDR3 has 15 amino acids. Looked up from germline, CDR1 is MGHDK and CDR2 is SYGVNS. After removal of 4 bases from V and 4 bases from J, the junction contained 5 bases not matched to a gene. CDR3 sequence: CASSGGTGLNEKLFF. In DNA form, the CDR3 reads TGTGCCAGCAGTGGGGGGACAGGCCTTAATGAAAAACTGTTTTTT.

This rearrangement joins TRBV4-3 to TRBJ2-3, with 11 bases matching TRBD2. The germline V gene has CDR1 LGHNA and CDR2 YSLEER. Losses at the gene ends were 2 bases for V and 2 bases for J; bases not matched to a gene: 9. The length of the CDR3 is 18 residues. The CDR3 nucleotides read TGCGCCAGCAGCCAAACTAGCGGGGGCCACTCCGTCACAGATACGCAGTATTTT. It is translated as CASSQTSGGHSVTDTQYF.

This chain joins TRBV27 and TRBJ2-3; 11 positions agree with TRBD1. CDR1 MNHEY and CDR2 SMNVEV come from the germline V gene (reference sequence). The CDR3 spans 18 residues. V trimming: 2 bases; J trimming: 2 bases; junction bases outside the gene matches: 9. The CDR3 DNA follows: TGTGCCAGCAGTTTACCTCCGAGGACAGGGGGCTACACAGATACGCAGTATTTT. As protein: CASSLPPRTGGYTDTQYF.

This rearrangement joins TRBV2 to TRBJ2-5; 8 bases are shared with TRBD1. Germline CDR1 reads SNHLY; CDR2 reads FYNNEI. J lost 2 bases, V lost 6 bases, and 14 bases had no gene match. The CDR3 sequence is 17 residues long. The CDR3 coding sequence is TGTGCCAGCAGCGAGGGTGCGGGACAGGCCTCTCAAGAGACCCAGTACTTC. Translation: CASSEGAGQASQETQYF.